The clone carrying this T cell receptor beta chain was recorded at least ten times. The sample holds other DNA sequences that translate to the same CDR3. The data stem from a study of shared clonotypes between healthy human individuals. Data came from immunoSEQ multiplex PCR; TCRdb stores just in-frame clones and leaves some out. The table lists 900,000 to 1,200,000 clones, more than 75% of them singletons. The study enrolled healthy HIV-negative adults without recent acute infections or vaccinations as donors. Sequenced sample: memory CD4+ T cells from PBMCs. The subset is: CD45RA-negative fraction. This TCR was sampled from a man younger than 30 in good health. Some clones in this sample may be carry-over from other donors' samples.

DNA for the CDR3: TGTGCCAGCAGCTTGGGGGCCAGCTATGGCTACACCTTC. Translation: CASSLGASYGYTF. This chain uses TRBV7-2 with TRBJ1-2, with D possibly TRBD1 on 6 matching bases. Germline loops: CDR1 SGHTA, CDR2 FQGNSA. This CDR3 region has 13 residues. Trimming took 3 bases from V and 4 from J, leaving 9 bases between them.